The 13 T cell receptor beta chains given below trace back to one sample, sequenced in a study of response to subunit inactivated influenza vaccine. MiXCR, run by TCRdb on the RT-PCR reads, gives a single entry per CDR3 protein. The repertoire holds over 400,000 distinct CDR3 sequences, with 9.5% to 13% as singletons. The sequenced sample was PBMCs from blood, obtained roughly 45 days after vaccination. Source of these receptors: a man in his fifties who received an inactivated influenza vaccine.

This rearrangement joins TRBV3-1 to TRBJ2-3; 9 nucleotides agree with TRBD2. The V gene end was trimmed by 4 bases and the J gene end by 4 bases; junction bases not matched to a gene: 9. Germline V CDR1 and CDR2: LGHDT, YNNKEL (reference sequence). The length of the CDR3 is 16 residues. The CDR3 is CASSPLLAGGPDTQYF. CDR3 nucleotide sequence: TGTGCCAGCAGCCCCTTACTAGCGGGCGGACCAGATACGCAGTATTTT.

The chain is built from TRBV4-3 and TRBJ2-2; D is perhaps TRBD1 (5 bases). Trimming left V 0 bases short and J 0 bases short, with 17 bases between. Germline V gives CDR1 LGHNA, CDR2 YSLEER. This CDR3 is built from 19 residues. The CDR3 loop is CASSQERAGRISNTGELFF. CDR3 bases: TGCGCCAGCAGCCAAGAACGAGCAGGGCGTATTTCGAACACCGGGGAGCTGTTTTTT.

The V gene is TRBV5-1, the J gene TRBJ2-1, with a possible D match to TRBD2 (5 bases). The V gene's germline CDR1 is SGHRS and CDR2 YFSETQ. Trimming took off 0 bases at V and 0 bases at J, with 10 bases between the two ends. The CDR3 runs 16 residues. The CDR3 loop reads CASSLDSGHSYNEQFF. Here the CDR3 DNA reads TGCGCCAGCAGCTTGGACAGCGGCCACTCCTACAATGAGCAGTTCTTC.

The chain joins TRBV13 to TRBJ1-6; TRBD1 agrees at 7 bases. CDR1 is PRHDT, CDR2 FYEKMQ, per germline (reference sequence). This CDR3 contains 14 residues. Trimming removed 2 bases from V and 8 bases from J; junction bases left unmatched: 3. The CDR3 is CASSLNRGDSPLHF. The CDR3 nucleotides read TGTGCCAGCAGCTTAAACAGGGGAGATTCACCCCTCCACTTT.

In this sample, this clonotype turned up a few times. The J gene is TRBJ1-4, the V gene TRBV6-1; no clear D gene. CDR1 MNHNS and CDR2 SASEGT come from the germline V gene. Trimming shortened V by 6 bases and J by 8 bases, and 13 bases separated the two germline ends. This CDR3 spans 13 amino acids. This CDR3 reads CASRLGPREKLFF. The CDR3 DNA follows: TGTGCCAGCAGACTAGGGCCTAGGGAAAAACTGTTTTTT.

The chain joins TRBV4-2 to TRBJ2-7; perhaps TRBD1 as D (6 bases). The length of the CDR3 is 15 residues. Trimming stripped 0 bases from V and 4 bases from J, with 13 bases between. Germline lookup yields CDR1 LGHNA and CDR2 YNFKEQ. CDR3 bases: TGTGCCAGCAGCCAAGAGTCAGGGGCGTGGTACGAGCAGTACTTC. Protein: CASSQESGAWYEQYF.

J is TRBJ1-5 and V is TRBV5-5, with 7 bases aligning to TRBD1. V trimming: 4 bases; J trimming: 2 bases; junction bases outside the gene matches: 6. There are 15 residues in the CDR3. Germline CDR1 and CDR2: SGHKS and YYEKEE (reference sequence). The CDR3 sequence is CASSPRQGGNQPQHF. In DNA, the CDR3 is TGTGCCAGCAGCCCACGACAGGGTGGCAATCAGCCCCAGCATTTT.

This clonotype was recorded at least ten times. The V call is TRBV2, the J call TRBJ2-3; TRBD2 might be the D (6 bases). The ends were cut back, 0 bases at V and 2 bases at J, with 12 bases in the middle. Per the germline V gene, CDR1 is SNHLY and CDR2 is FYNNEI. The CDR3 spans 16 residues. Written as DNA, the CDR3 is TGTGCCAGCAGTGAAGCTAGCGGAACAAACACAGATACGCAGTATTTT. This sequence encodes CASSEASGTNTDTQYF.

This clonotype was seen ten or more times. This chain links TRBV7-2 with TRBJ2-3; TRBD1 matches at 9 bases. The CDR3 sequence is 14 residues long. The ends lost 5 bases at V and 4 bases at J; junction bases unmatched: 4. In germline, CDR1 is SGHTA, CDR2 FQGNSA. This CDR3 is CASSADRGADTQYF. CDR3 nucleotide sequence: TGTGCCAGCAGCGCGGACAGGGGAGCAGATACGCAGTATTTT.

This chain connects TRBV7-8 to TRBJ2-2; D is uncertain. There are 16 residues in the CDR3. Trimming removed 1 base from V and 5 bases from J, with 14 bases in between. Germline CDR1 reads SGHVS; CDR2 reads FQNEAQ. DNA for the CDR3: TGTGCCAGCAGCTTAGGGGGTCTGGGCTTTACCGGGGAGCTGTTTTTT. Protein product: CASSLGGLGFTGELFF.

The chain links TRBV6-1 to TRBJ2-7; TRBD1 is a possible D gene (5 bases). The CDR3 has 13 amino acids. The V gene lost 6 bases and the J gene lost 3 bases, with 12 bases spanning the gap. Germline values: CDR1 MNHNS, CDR2 SASEGT. The CDR3 sequence: CASSPQTGYEQYF. CDR3 bases: TGTGCCAGCAGCCCTCAAACAGGCTACGAGCAGTACTTC.

This clonotype showed up many times. This rearrangement joins TRBV7-6 to TRBJ1-3, with 8 positions matching TRBD1. The CDR3 has 16 residues. Germline CDR1 SGHVS, CDR2 FNYEAQ. Unmatched junction bases numbered 6, after V lost 1 base and J lost 4 bases. CDR3 nucleotides: TGTGCCAGCAGCTTAGTCACAGGGGGTCCCGGAAACACCATATATTTT. As protein: CASSLVTGGPGNTIYF.

Only a few counts were recorded for this clonotype. The chain carries TRBV5-1 and TRBJ2-3; 12 bases are shared with TRBD2. Trimming took 3 bases from V and 5 from J; bases not matched to a gene: 4. Germline-derived CDR1 and CDR2 are SGHRS and YFSETQ. This CDR3 spans 15 amino acids. CDR3 in DNA: TGCGCCAGCAGCTCTAGCGGGAGGGATGGAGATACGCAGTATTTT. It specifies CASSSSGRDGDTQYF.